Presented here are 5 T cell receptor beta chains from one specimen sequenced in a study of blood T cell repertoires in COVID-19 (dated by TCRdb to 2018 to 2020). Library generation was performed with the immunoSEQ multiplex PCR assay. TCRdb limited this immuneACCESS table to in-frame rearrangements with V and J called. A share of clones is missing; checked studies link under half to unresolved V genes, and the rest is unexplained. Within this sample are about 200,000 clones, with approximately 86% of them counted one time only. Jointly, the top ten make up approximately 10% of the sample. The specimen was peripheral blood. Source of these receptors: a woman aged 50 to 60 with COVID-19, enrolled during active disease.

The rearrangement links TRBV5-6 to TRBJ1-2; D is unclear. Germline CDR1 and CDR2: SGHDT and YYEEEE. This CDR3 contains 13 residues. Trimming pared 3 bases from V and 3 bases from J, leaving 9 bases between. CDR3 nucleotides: TGTGCCAGCAGCTCGGGTTTATACTATGGCTACACCTTC. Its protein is CASSSGLYYGYTF.

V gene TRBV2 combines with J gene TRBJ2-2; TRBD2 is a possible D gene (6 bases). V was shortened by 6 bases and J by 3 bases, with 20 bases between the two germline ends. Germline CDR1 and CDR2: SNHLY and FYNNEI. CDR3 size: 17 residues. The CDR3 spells CASRTNGGGEYTGELFF. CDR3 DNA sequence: TGTGCCAGCAGGACCAATGGAGGAGGGGAGTACACCGGGGAGCTGTTTTTT.

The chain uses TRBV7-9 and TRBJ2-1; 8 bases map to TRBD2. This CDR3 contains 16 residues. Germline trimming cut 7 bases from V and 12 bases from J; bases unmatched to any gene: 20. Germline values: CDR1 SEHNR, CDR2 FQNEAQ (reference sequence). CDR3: CASTSPGLGLNERQFF. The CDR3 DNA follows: TGTGCCAGCACCTCCCCGGGACTAGGTTTAAATGAGCGGCAGTTCTTC.

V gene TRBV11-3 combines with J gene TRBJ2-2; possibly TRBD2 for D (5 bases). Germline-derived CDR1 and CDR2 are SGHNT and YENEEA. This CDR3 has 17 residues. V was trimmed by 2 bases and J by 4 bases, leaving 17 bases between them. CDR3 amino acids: CASSLNPTLRATGELFF. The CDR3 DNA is TGTGCCAGCAGCTTAAATCCCACCCTGCGGGCCACCGGGGAGCTGTTTTTT.

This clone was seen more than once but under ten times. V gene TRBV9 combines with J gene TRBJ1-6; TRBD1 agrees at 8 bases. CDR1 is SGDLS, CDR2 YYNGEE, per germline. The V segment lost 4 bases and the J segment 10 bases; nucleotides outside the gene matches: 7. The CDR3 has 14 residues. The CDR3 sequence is CASSSTGATSPLHF. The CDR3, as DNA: TGTGCCAGCAGCTCGACAGGGGCTACATCACCCCTCCACTTT.